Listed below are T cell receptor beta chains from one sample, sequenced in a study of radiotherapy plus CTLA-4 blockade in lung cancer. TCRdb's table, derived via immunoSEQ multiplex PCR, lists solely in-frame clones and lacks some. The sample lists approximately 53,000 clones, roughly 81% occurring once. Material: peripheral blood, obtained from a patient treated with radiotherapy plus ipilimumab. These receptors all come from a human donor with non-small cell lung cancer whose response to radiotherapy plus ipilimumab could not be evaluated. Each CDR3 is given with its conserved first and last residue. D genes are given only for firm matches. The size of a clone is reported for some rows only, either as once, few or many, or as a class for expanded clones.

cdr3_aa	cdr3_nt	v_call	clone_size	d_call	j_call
CASSVDSTEAFF	TGTGCCAGCAGCGTAGATAGCACTGAAGCTTTCTTT	TRBV9	.	.	TRBJ1-1
CASSYRDLREKLFF	TGTGCCAGCAGCTACCGGGATCTACGCGAAAAACTGTTTTTT	TRBV6-6	.	.	TRBJ1-4
CASTLDRVTGYTF	TGTGCCAGCACCCTAGACAGGGTCACCGGCTACACCTTC	TRBV6-1	.	TRBD1	TRBJ1-2
CASIRRDRADGYTF	TGTGCCAGCATTCGCCGGGACAGGGCAGACGGCTACACCTTC	TRBV28	.	TRBD1	TRBJ1-2
CASGLDRGQGANTEAFF	TGTGCTAGTGGTTTGGACCGAGGACAGGGAGCGAACACTGAAGCTTTCTTT	TRBV12-5	.	TRBD1	TRBJ1-1
CASSLMGQGPHEQYF	TGTGCCAGCAGCTTAATGGGACAGGGGCCCCACGAGCAGTACTTC	TRBV7-3	.	TRBD1	TRBJ2-7
CASSPYGLAGNNEQFF	TGCGCCAGCAGCCCTTATGGACTAGCGGGGAACAATGAGCAGTTCTTC	TRBV4-1	.	TRBD2	TRBJ2-1
CASSLGGETYEQYF	TGCGCCAGCAGCTTGGGGGGGGAGACCTACGAGCAGTACTTC	TRBV5-1	.	.	TRBJ2-7
CASSLVTGSEQYF	TGTGCCAGCAGCCTAGTAACAGGGAGCGAGCAGTACTTC	TRBV14	.	.	TRBJ2-7
CASSLVPPRYYEQYF	TGTGCCAGCAGCTTAGTCCCACCCCGGTACTACGAGCAGTACTTC	TRBV7-9	few	.	TRBJ2-7
CATSREPRGPQHF	TGTGCCACCAGCAGGGAACCACGGGGGCCCCAGCATTTT	TRBV15	once	.	TRBJ1-5
CASRSGQGKYQPQHF	TGTGCCAGCAGGTCCGGACAGGGGAAGTACCAGCCCCAGCATTTT	TRBV6-1	.	TRBD1	TRBJ1-5
CASSDTGSFQPQHF	TGTGCCAGCAGTGACACAGGCAGTTTTCAGCCCCAGCATTTT	TRBV6-4	.	.	TRBJ1-5
CASSLLSSTNYGYTF	TGTGCCAGCAGTTTACTGAGTTCCACTAACTATGGCTACACCTTC	TRBV27	.	.	TRBJ1-2
CASSSGRLAGSTDTQYF	TGTGCCAGCAGCTCCGGAAGACTAGCGGGGAGCACAGATACGCAGTATTTT	TRBV7-3	.	TRBD2	TRBJ2-3
CASSFGDRRAFF	TGTGCCAGCAGTTTTGGGGACAGGCGAGCTTTCTTT	TRBV28	.	TRBD1	TRBJ1-1
CASSQAAGVGRGETQYF	TGCGCCAGCAGCCAAGCCGCCGGCGTCGGGAGGGGAGAGACCCAGTACTTC	TRBV4-3	.	TRBD2	TRBJ2-5
CASSSTDRNEKLFF	TGCGCCAGCAGCTCAACAGACAGGAATGAAAAACTGTTTTTT	TRBV5-1	.	.	TRBJ1-4
CASSEEVAVDQPQHF	TGTGCCAGCAGTGAGGAGGTGGCGGTGGATCAGCCCCAGCATTTT	TRBV2	.	.	TRBJ1-5
CASSLSGAGYEQYF	TGTGCCAGCAGCTTATCTGGGGCCGGCTACGAGCAGTACTTC	TRBV7-2	.	.	TRBJ2-7
CASSSTPGLARAGETQYF	TGTGCCAGCAGTTCTACACCGGGACTAGCTCGGGCAGGCGAGACCCAGTACTTC	TRBV5-6	.	TRBD2	TRBJ2-5
CASGDSSYNEQFF	TGTGCCAGTGGGGACAGTTCCTACAATGAGCAGTTCTTC	TRBV19	.	TRBD1	TRBJ2-1
CASRSYEQYF	TGTGCCAGCAGGAGTTACGAGCAGTACTTC	TRBV2	.	.	TRBJ2-7
CASSLEPLDTDTQYF	TGCGCCAGCAGCTTGGAACCCCTAGATACAGATACGCAGTATTTT	TRBV5-1	.	.	TRBJ2-3
CASSSRGIPGKGYNEQFF	TGTGCCAGCAGCTCTCGCGGGATTCCGGGGAAGGGGTACAATGAGCAGTTCTTC	TRBV5-8	.	.	TRBJ2-1
CAISENQRSYNEQFF	TGTGCCATCAGTGAAAATCAGAGGTCCTACAATGAGCAGTTCTTC	TRBV10-3	.	.	TRBJ2-1
CASSLGPTGNQPQHF	TGTGCCAGCAGCTTGGGACCGACAGGCAATCAGCCCCAGCATTTT	TRBV5-4	.	.	TRBJ1-5
CASSPGLAGGIMNEQFF	TGCGCCAGCAGCCCCGGACTAGCGGGAGGAATAATGAATGAGCAGTTCTTC	TRBV5-1	.	TRBD2	TRBJ2-1
CASSARTGRGSIETQYF	TGTGCCAGCAGTGCCCGGACAGGCCGGGGGAGCATAGAGACCCAGTACTTC	TRBV6-1	.	.	TRBJ2-5
CASSLRTDYGYTF	TGTGCCAGCAGCTTACGGACAGACTATGGCTACACCTTC	TRBV7-9	.	.	TRBJ1-2
CASSLVDTEAFF	TGTGCCAGCAGCTTAGTCGACACTGAAGCTTTCTTT	TRBV11-2	.	.	TRBJ1-1
CASRGDRRSYGYTF	TGTGCCAGTCGGGGGGACAGGAGATCCTATGGCTACACCTTC	TRBV13	.	TRBD1	TRBJ1-2
CASSGLPGDIQYF	TGCGCCAGCAGTGGCCTACCGGGAGACATTCAGTACTTC	TRBV5-1	.	.	TRBJ2-4
CASSSYRTSGAYEQYF	TGTGCCAGCAGTTCATATCGGACTAGTGGAGCCTACGAGCAGTACTTC	TRBV28	once	TRBD2	TRBJ2-7
CASSFLGTSGSLGFF	TGTGCCAGCAGTTTCCTTGGGACTAGCGGGAGCCTGGGGTTCTTC	TRBV6-1	.	TRBD2	TRBJ2-1
CAWRRDRGHGNTIYF	TGTGCCTGGAGGAGGGACAGGGGGCACGGAAACACCATATATTTT	TRBV30	few	TRBD1	TRBJ1-3
CASSLTIGADGYTF	TGTGCCAGCAGCCTTACCATAGGAGCGGATGGCTACACCTTC	TRBV9	.	.	TRBJ1-2
CASSGRGPNYGYTF	TGTGCCAGCAGCGGCAGGGGGCCTAACTATGGCTACACCTTC	TRBV7-2	.	TRBD1	TRBJ1-2